This T cell receptor beta chain was documented in a study of T cell responses to AZD1222 COVID-19 vaccine. Study-wide points: Seropositivity was recorded at baseline in only a handful of AZD1222 recipients. There were mostly white British donors and more females than males, and clonal diversity was possibly underestimated. Breadth and depth of Spike-specific TCRs rose after two AZD1222 doses.

This clone turned up a few times. The antigen is not known. The CDR3 sequence is 14 residues long. CDR1 and CDR2 from the germline V gene are LNHNV and YYDKDF (reference sequence). Trimming cost V 3 bases and J 4 bases; bases outside gene matches: 4. Libraries were prepared by immunoSEQ multiplex PCR; TCRdb keeps only in-frame clonotypes and omits some of them. The sample has approximately 31,000 clones; 88% are singletons. The sequence derives from an adult who received the AZD1222 COVID-19 vaccine. The chain couples TRBV15 to TRBJ1-2, with 8 bases identical to TRBD1. The specimen comprised peripheral blood, sampled 28 days after the second AZD1222 dose. The DNA of the CDR3 is TGTGCCACCAGCAGTGGACAGGGAGCCTATGGCTACACCTTC. As protein: CATSSGQGAYGYTF.